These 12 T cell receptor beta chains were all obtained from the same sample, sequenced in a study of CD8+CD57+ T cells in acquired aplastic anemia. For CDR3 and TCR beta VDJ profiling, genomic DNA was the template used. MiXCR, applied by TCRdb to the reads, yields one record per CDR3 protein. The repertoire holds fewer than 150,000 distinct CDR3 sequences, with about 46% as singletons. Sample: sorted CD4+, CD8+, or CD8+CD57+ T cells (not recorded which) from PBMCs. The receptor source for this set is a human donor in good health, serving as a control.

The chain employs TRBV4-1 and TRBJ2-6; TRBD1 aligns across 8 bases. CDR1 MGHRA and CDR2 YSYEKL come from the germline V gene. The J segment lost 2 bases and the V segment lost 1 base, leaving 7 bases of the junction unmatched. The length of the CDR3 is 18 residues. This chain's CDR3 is CASSQGAGGAAGANVLTF. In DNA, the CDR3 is TGCGCCAGCAGCCAAGGGGCAGGGGGCGCCGCTGGGGCCAACGTCCTGACTTTC.

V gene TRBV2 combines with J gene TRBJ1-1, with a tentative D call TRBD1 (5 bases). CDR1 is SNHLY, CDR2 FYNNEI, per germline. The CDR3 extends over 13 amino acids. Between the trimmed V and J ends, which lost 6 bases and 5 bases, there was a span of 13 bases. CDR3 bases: TGTGCCAGCAGGTATTCAGGGATGACTGAAGCTTTCTTT. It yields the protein CASRYSGMTEAFF.

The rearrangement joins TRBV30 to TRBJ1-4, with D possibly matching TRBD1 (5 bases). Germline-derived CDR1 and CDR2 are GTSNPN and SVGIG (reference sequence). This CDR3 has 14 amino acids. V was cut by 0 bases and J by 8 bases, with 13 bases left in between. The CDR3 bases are TGTGCCTGGAGTGTGGGACGGGGAATAGAAAAACTGTTTTTT. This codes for CAWSVGRGIEKLFF.

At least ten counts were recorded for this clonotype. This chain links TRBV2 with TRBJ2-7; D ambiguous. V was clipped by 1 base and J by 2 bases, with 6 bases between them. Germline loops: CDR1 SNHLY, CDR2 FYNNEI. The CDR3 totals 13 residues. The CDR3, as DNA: TGTGCCAGCAGTGAAGAAGCCACCTACGAGCAGTACTTC. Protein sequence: CASSEEATYEQYF.

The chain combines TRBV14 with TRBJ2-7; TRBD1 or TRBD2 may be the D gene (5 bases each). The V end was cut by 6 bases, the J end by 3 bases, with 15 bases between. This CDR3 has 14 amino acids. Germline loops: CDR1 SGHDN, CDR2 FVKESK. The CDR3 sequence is CASSRSLGGYEQYF. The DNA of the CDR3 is TGTGCCAGCAGTAGGTCCCTTGGGGGCTACGAGCAGTACTTC.

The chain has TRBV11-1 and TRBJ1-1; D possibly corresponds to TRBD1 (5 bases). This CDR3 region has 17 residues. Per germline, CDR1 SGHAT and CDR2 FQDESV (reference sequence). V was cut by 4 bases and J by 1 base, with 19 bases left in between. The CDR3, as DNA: TGTGCCAGCAGCTCCGCCAGCACCCTGGGGCCGAACACTGAAGCTTTCTTT. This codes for CASSSASTLGPNTEAFF.

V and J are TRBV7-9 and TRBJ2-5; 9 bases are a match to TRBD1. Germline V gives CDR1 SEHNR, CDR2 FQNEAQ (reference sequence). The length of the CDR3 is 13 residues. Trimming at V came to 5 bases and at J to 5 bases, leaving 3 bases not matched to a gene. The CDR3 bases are TGTGCCAGCAGCGGAGACAGGGGGGAGACCCAGTACTTC. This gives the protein CASSGDRGETQYF. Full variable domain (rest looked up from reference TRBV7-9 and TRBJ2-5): DTGVSQNPRHKITKRGQNVTFRCDPISEHNRLYWYRQTLGQGPEFLTYFQNEAQLEKSRLLSDRFSAERPKGSFSTLEIQRTEQGDSAMYLCASSGDRGETQYFGPGTRLLVL.

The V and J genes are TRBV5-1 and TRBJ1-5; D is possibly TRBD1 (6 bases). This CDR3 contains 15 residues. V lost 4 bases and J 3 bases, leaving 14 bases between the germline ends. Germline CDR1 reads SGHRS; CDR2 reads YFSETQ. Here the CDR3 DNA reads TGCGCCAGCAGCCCGACAGGCCAGTCCAATCAGCCCCAGCATTTT. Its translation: CASSPTGQSNQPQHF.

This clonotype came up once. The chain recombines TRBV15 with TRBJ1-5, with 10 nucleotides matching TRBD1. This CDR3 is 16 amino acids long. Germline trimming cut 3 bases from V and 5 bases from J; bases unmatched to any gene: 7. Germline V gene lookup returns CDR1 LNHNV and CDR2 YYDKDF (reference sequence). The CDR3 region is CATSSGDRGGDQPQHF. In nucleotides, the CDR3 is TGTGCCACCAGCAGCGGGGACAGGGGAGGGGATCAGCCCCAGCATTTT.

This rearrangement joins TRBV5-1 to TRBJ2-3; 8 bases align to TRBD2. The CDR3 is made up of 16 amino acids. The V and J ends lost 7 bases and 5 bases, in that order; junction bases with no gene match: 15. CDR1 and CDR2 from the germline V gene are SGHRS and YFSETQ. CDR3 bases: TGCGCCAGCCGCATTGACGGGGGGGGCCCGGGAGATACGCAGTATTTT. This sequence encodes CASRIDGGGPGDTQYF. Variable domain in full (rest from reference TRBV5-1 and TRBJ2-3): KAGVTQTPRYLIKTRGQQVTLSCSPISGHRSVSWYQQTPGQGLQFLFEYFSETQRNKGNFPGRFSGRQFSNSRSEMNVSTLELGDSALYLCASRIDGGGPGDTQYFGPGTRLTVL.

The CDR3 is CASSLLISGTLIREQYF. The CDR3 nucleotides are TGTGCCAGCAGTTTACTTATCTCCGGGACTCTCATTCGGGAGCAGTACTTC. V is TRBV27 and J is TRBJ2-7, with a possible D match to TRBD2 (6 bases). Germline CDR1 reads MNHEY; CDR2 reads SMNVEV (reference sequence). V was trimmed by 2 bases and J by 7 bases, leaving 24 bases between them. The CDR3 length is 17 residues.

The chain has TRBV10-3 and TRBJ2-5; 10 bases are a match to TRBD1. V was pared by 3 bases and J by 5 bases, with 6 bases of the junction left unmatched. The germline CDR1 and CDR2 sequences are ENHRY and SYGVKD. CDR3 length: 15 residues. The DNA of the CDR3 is TGTGCCATCAGTGATCCGACAGGGGGCAGGGAGACCCAGTACTTC. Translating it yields CAISDPTGGRETQYF.